Following are 20 T cell receptor beta chains from one sample sequenced in a study of blood T cell repertoires in COVID-19. Profiled with immunoSEQ multiplex PCR; TCRdb holds only in-frame clones, not every one. The sample yields under 250,000 clones, less than 85% seen once. Material: peripheral blood. Receptors were obtained from a woman in her 70s with active or convalescent COVID-19.

The chain has TRBV9 and TRBJ2-3; 9 bases match TRBD2. V lost 0 bases to trimming and J lost 9 bases; unmatched junction nucleotides: 11. This CDR3 is 16 amino acids long. Germline assignment: CDR1 SGDLS and CDR2 YYNGEE. The chain's CDR3 is CASSVESSGTLVTQYF. DNA of the CDR3: TGTGCCAGCAGCGTAGAGTCTAGCGGGACCCTCGTGACGCAGTATTTT.

This chain uses TRBV5-1 with TRBJ1-1; 10 nucleotides agree with TRBD1. The CDR3 consists of 14 residues. Germline CDR1 reads SGHRS; CDR2 reads YFSETQ. Germline trimming cut 7 bases from V and 5 bases from J; bases unmatched to any gene: 8. In nucleotides, the CDR3 is TGCGCCAGCCAAGCCGGGACAGGGGAGACTGAAGCTTTCTTT. Translating it yields CASQAGTGETEAFF.

Regarding this clone: Other DNA sequences within the sample encode an identical CDR3. This chain uses TRBV28 with TRBJ1-2, with 8 bases lining up with TRBD1. Losses at the gene ends were 6 bases for V and 2 bases for J; bases not matched to a gene: 5. CDR3 length equals 14 residues. Germline V gene lookup returns CDR1 MDHEN and CDR2 SYDVKM. CDR3 nucleotide sequence: TGTGCCAGCAGCCAGGGGGCTGGGAACTATGGCTACACCTTC. Protein sequence: CASSQGAGNYGYTF.

The chain recombines TRBV14 with TRBJ2-7, with D uncertain. The germline V and J ends were trimmed by 2 bases and 3 bases, with 11 bases remaining between them. Germline CDR1 is SGHDN and CDR2 is FVKESK. The CDR3 is 14 residues long. In nucleotides, the CDR3 is TGTGCCAGCAGCCAATCCGGAGCCCTCTACGAGCAGTACTTC. The encoded protein is CASSQSGALYEQYF.

The chain recombines TRBV6-1 with TRBJ1-2; TRBD1 might be the D (5 bases). V shed 2 bases and J shed 8 bases, with 24 bases lying between them. Germline-derived CDR1 and CDR2 are MNHNS and SASEGT. The CDR3 length is 17 residues. CDR3 sequence (DNA): TGTGCCAGCAGTGAATTGTCCCCGGGCAGGGCACGGAAAGGCTACACCTTC. Amino acid sequence: CASSELSPGRARKGYTF.

The rearrangement joins TRBV19 to TRBJ2-7, with TRBD1 matching over 10 bases. There are 14 residues in the CDR3. The V gene end was trimmed by 5 bases and the J gene end by 6 bases; junction bases not matched to a gene: 7. Germline values: CDR1 LNHDA, CDR2 SQIVND (reference sequence). This CDR3 is CASSSSTGGFEQYF. As DNA, the CDR3 is TGTGCCAGTAGTTCTTCGACAGGGGGCTTCGAGCAGTACTTC.

CDR3 residues: CASSYVGAGLYNEQFF. The CDR3 coding sequence is TGTGCCAGCAGTTACGTGGGAGCGGGACTGTACAATGAGCAGTTCTTC. The chain employs TRBV6-5 and TRBJ2-1, with 7 positions matching TRBD2. V lost 2 bases to trimming and J lost 4 bases; unmatched junction nucleotides: 8. The CDR3 length is 16 residues. The germline CDR1 and CDR2 sequences are MNHEY and SVGAGI.

This chain connects TRBV6-6 to TRBJ1-1; D uncertain. CDR3 size: 12 residues. Germline values: CDR1 MNHNY, CDR2 SVGAGI (reference sequence). The V and J ends lost 4 bases and 6 bases respectively, with 9 bases between them. The CDR3 coding sequence is TGTGCCAGCAGTTCGGGAATATCTGAAGCTTTCTTT. Protein: CASSSGISEAFF.

This clone was seen just once. V gene TRBV19 combines with J gene TRBJ2-7, with TRBD2 identical over 13 bases. Trimming removed 3 bases from V and 6 bases from J; junction bases left unmatched: 2. The CDR3 extends over 14 amino acids. Germline assignment: CDR1 LNHDA and CDR2 SQIVND (reference sequence). The DNA for the CDR3 is TGTGCCAGTAGTATCGGGACTAGCGGGACCGAGCAGTACTTC. Its translation is CASSIGTSGTEQYF.

In its sample, this clone was seen a few times. V is TRBV6-2 or TRBV6-3 and J is TRBJ1-1, with 7 nucleotides matching TRBD1. Germline values: CDR1 MNHEY, CDR2 SVGEGT. The CDR3 is 13 amino acids. V shed 2 bases, J shed 11 bases, and the junction held 8 bases outside the gene matches. In nucleotides, the CDR3 is TGTGCCAGCAGTTACCCAGGGGGTGTCGACGCTTTCTTT. It yields the protein CASSYPGGVDAFF.

The CDR3 loop is CAWSSPRGRTRYGYTF. The CDR3 coding sequence is TGTGCCTGGAGTAGTCCCCGGGGAAGGACGAGGTATGGCTACACCTTC. This chain connects TRBV30 to TRBJ1-2; D gene ambiguous. The CDR3 runs to 16 residues. V lost 2 bases, J lost 5 bases, and 21 bases lay in between. Germline CDR1 is GTSNPN and CDR2 is SVGIG (reference sequence).

This chain links TRBV2 with TRBJ1-5; no definite D call. In germline, CDR1 is SNHLY, CDR2 FYNNEI. The CDR3 runs 15 residues. Trimming took off 3 bases at V and 5 bases at J, with 14 bases between the two ends. CDR3 coding DNA: TGTGCCAGCAGTGATGGGCCGCTCTTGGATCAGCCCCAGCATTTT. Translation gives CASSDGPLLDQPQHF.

The chain employs TRBV3-1 (or the pseudogene TRBV3-2) and TRBJ2-1; D is unresolved. Trimming took 4 bases from V and 0 from J, leaving 10 bases between them. Germline CDR1 reads LGHDT; CDR2 reads YNNKEL (reference sequence). The CDR3 length is 15 residues. The CDR3 loop reads CASSPTGSSYNEQFF. CDR3 DNA: TGTGCCAGCAGCCCGACTGGAAGCTCCTACAATGAGCAGTTCTTC.

The chain carries TRBV7-2 and TRBJ1-1, with no clear D. CDR1 and CDR2 (germline): SGHTA, FQGNSA. Trimming removed 1 base at V and 10 bases at J, with 7 bases between. There are 11 residues in the CDR3. The CDR3 DNA follows: TGTGCCAGCAGCTTAGGACGGGGAGCTTTCTTT. Protein product: CASSLGRGAFF. The variable domain in full, with the rest retrieved from reference TRBV7-2 and TRBJ1-1, is GAGVSQSPSNKVTEKGKDVELRCDPISGHTALYWYRQSLGQGLEFLIYFQGNSAPDKSGLPSDRFSAERTGGSVSTLTIQRTQQEDSAVYLCASSLGRGAFFGQGTRLTVV.

The genes are TRBV6-5 and TRBJ2-1; 8 nucleotides match TRBD2. Germline V lookup: CDR1 MNHEY, CDR2 SVGAGI. V shed 6 bases and J 2 bases; nucleotides not matched to a gene: 3. The CDR3 runs to 14 residues. In DNA form, the CDR3 reads TGTGCCAGCAGGTCGGGGGGGCCCTACAATGAGCAGTTCTTC. Protein product: CASRSGGPYNEQFF.

This chain links TRBV28 with TRBJ2-7; D unresolved. Between the trimmed V and J ends, which lost 6 bases and 0 bases, there was a span of 18 bases. This CDR3 comprises 16 residues. CDR1 and CDR2 from the germline V gene are MDHEN and SYDVKM. The chain's CDR3 is CASRFYGSSNSYEQYF. The CDR3 region has the DNA TGTGCCAGCAGATTCTACGGGTCCTCTAACTCCTACGAGCAGTACTTC.

The CDR3 protein is CASRSRGGSYGYTF. The CDR3 DNA follows: TGTGCCAGCAGATCAAGGGGAGGGAGTTATGGCTACACCTTC. The chain is built from TRBV21-1 and TRBJ1-2. TRBV21-1 is a documented pseudogene. The CDR3 runs to 14 residues.

The chain has TRBV6-2 or TRBV6-3 and TRBJ1-1; D is ambiguous. The CDR3 extends over 14 amino acids. Germline CDR1 and CDR2: MNHEY and SVGEGT. Trimming took 1 base from V and 2 from J, leaving 8 bases between them. The CDR3 coding sequence is TGTGCCAGCAGTTACTGGTCAGTAAACACTGAAGCTTTCTTT. Its protein is CASSYWSVNTEAFF.

This rearrangement joins TRBV21-1 to TRBJ2-7; the table's D call TRBD1 went unverified against the DNA. TRBV21-1 is assigned pseudogene status. The CDR3 covers 15 residues. CDR3 DNA: TGTGCCAGCAGCAAAGATCGCTCGACAGGCTACGAGCAGTACTTC. This encodes CASSKDRSTGYEQYF.

The chain couples TRBV21-1 to TRBJ2-5; TRBD1 was called by the table and not checked on the DNA. TRBV21-1 is deemed a pseudogene. This CDR3 comprises 13 residues. The CDR3 spells CASSLTGKETQYF. CDR3 bases: TGTGCCAGCAGCCTGACAGGGAAAGAGACCCAGTACTTC.